These 7 T cell receptor beta chains originate from one sample sequenced in a study of T-cell memory formation after mild COVID-19. Each CDR3 protein is one row after TCRdb ran MiXCR on the 5' RACE reads. The repertoire holds 150,000 to 200,000 distinct CDR3 sequences, with around 13% as singletons. The sample was PBMCs or a T cell subset sorted from them (not recorded which). These receptors were obtained from a man younger than 35 who had mild COVID-19 (a few samples of this study predate the infection). Cell type and time point are not known.

There are a few counts of this clonotype. The V call is TRBV7-6, the J call TRBJ1-2; no firm D call. Germline V CDR1 and CDR2: SGHVS, FNYEAQ. The CDR3 totals 13 residues. V lost 4 bases and J lost 6, with 12 bases in between. CDR3 sequence: CASSSSRTDGYTF. The CDR3 DNA sequence: TGTGCCAGCAGCTCTAGCCGGACGGATGGCTACACCTTC.

V gene TRBV7-3 combines with J gene TRBJ2-1, with TRBD2 identical over 10 bases. Germline V gene sequence: CDR1 SGHTA, CDR2 FQGTGA. Trimming at V came to 5 bases and at J to 5 bases, leaving 6 bases not matched to a gene. The CDR3 has 15 residues. The CDR3 nucleotides are TGTGCCAGCAGCCAAGGACTAGCGGTTAACAATGAGCAGTTCTTC. Protein product: CASSQGLAVNNEQFF. Together with reference TRBV7-3 and TRBJ2-1, the CDR3 gives the full variable domain: GAGVSQTPSNKVTEKGKYVELRCDPISGHTALYWYRQSLGQGPEFLIYFQGTGAADDSGLPNDRFFAVRPEGSVSTLKIQRTERGDSAVYLCASSQGLAVNNEQFFGPGTRLTVL.

This clonotype has more than one count but fewer than ten. The J gene is TRBJ1-1, the V gene TRBV5-1; 7 bases agree with TRBD1. CDR1 and CDR2 (germline): SGHRS, YFSETQ. The CDR3 is 16 amino acids. V gave up 1 base and J gave up 3 bases; unmatched junction bases: 9. The CDR3 is CASSLTWRQGDTEAFF. The DNA of the CDR3 is TGCGCCAGCAGCTTGACCTGGCGACAGGGAGACACTGAAGCTTTCTTT.

This clonotype appeared a few times. CDR3 coding DNA: TGCGCCAGCAGCCAAGTTCGACAGGGTAGGGATGAGCAGTTCTTC. It codes for CASSQVRQGRDEQFF. The rearrangement joins TRBV4-1 to TRBJ2-1, with TRBD1 matching over 7 bases. The ends lost 1 base at V and 8 bases at J; junction bases unmatched: 8. Germline V gene sequence: CDR1 MGHRA, CDR2 YSYEKL. The CDR3 has 15 amino acids.

This clonotype appeared a few times. V gene TRBV23-1 combines with J gene TRBJ2-5; TRBD1 aligns across 7 bases. TRBV23-1 is noted as an ORF with a role that remains uncertain. This CDR3 comprises 15 residues. CDR3 sequence (DNA): TGCGCAGTGGTCCTCGTTGGCAGGGGGCAAGAGACCCAGTACTTC. Amino acid sequence: CAVVLVGRGQETQYF.

This chain joins TRBV12-3 or TRBV12-4 and TRBJ1-2, with a tentative D call TRBD1 (6 bases). This CDR3 has 14 residues. With 4 bases removed from V and 3 bases from J, the gap between germline ends came to 12 bases. CDR3 in amino acids: CASSSDRFYYGYTF. For the CDR3, the DNA is TGTGCCAGCAGTTCAGACAGGTTCTACTATGGCTACACCTTC.

This clonotype came up a few times. The chain employs TRBV10-3 and TRBJ2-5; D might be TRBD2 (6 bases). The CDR3 is 13 residues long. CDR1 is ENHRY and CDR2 is SYGVKD in the germline V gene. Trimming removed 10 bases at V and 3 bases at J, with 15 bases between. This chain's CDR3 is CATAEGEEETQYF. The CDR3 region has the DNA TGTGCCACCGCGGAGGGAGAGGAAGAGACCCAGTACTTC.